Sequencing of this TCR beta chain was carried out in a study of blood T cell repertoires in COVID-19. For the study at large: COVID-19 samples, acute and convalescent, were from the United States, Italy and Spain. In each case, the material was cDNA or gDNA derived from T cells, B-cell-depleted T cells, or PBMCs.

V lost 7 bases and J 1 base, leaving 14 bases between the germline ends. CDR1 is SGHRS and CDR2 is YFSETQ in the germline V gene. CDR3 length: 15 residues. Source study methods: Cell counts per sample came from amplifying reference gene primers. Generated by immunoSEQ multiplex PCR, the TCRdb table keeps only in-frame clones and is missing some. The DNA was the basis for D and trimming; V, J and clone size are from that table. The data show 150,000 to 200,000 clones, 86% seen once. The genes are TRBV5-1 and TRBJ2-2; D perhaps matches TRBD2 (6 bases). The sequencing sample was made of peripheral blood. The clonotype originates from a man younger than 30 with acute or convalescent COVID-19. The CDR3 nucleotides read TGCGCCAGCGGCGGGGCTCCAGAGAACACCGGGGAGCTGTTTTTT. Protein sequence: CASGGAPENTGELFF.